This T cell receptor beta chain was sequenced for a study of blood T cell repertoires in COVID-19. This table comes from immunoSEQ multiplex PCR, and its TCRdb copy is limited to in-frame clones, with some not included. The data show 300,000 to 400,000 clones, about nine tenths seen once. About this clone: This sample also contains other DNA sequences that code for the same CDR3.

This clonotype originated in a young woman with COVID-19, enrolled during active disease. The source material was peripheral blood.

CDR3 sequence: CASSPQVSTEAFF. The CDR3, as DNA: TGTGCCAGCAGTCCTCAGGTAAGCACTGAAGCTTTCTTT. V is TRBV12-3 or TRBV12-4 and J is TRBJ1-1; D is uncertain. The CDR3 runs 13 residues. Between the trimmed V and J ends, which lost 5 bases and 4 bases, there was a span of 11 bases.